These T cell receptor beta chains were read from a single sample in a study of early T cells in non-severe SARS-CoV-2 infection. TCRdb itself ran the 5' RACE reads through MiXCR, one entry per CDR3 protein. The data hold some 75,000 distinct CDR3 sequences, with approximately 14% observed a single time. Sample: whole blood. These receptors originate from an adult who was a healthcare worker with PCR-confirmed SARS-CoV-2 infection or an uninfected control (not recorded which). The conserved cysteine and the conserved F or W are not part of the CDR3 here.

V	CDR3
TRBV19	ASSTRTSSGKDTQY
TRBV29-1	SASSIGQGMIDEQF
TRBV2	ASSDRSTLNTGELF
TRBV7-9	ASSLVRDRGRHEQY
TRBV9	ASSVGEGLIYGYT
TRBV5-1	ASSIQGALYNEQF
TRBV13	ASTGGASGTQETQY
TRBV20-1	SAPQNQYNEQF
TRBV20-1	SARSLADPKVVQY
TRBV3-1	ASSQEVASSNEQF
TRBV4-2	ASSQGVASTDTQY
TRBV7-2	ASRRNRGVVDNEQF
TRBV29-1	SVEYVFAQETQY
TRBV20-1	SARGVSSYNSPLH
TRBV6-2/TRBV6-3	ASRPTGTGELF
TRBV15	ATTAGTGMNTEAF
TRBV5-1	ASRPRTGDTGELF
TRBV14	ASSQCEQY
TRBV7-9	ASSLLGLYNEQF
TRBV7-2	ASSLRAGGYNEQF
TRBV30	AWSVGTGETQY
TRBV6-5	ASSYSPGSRGGYT
TRBV20-1	SAAGPRYAGELF
TRBV18	ASSHNTGELF
TRBV29-1	SVGRRQAINNNYGYT
TRBV6-6	ASSYLNEQF
TRBV20-1	SARELRLEGNEQF